These 20 T cell receptor beta chains were sequenced from one sample in a study of cytotoxic CD8 clonotypes in ibrutinib-treated CLL. Sequencing was performed with immunoSEQ multiplex PCR; in TCRdb, only in-frame clones are kept and a portion is missing. The table records 68,000 or so clones, around 68% of them present only once. The sample consisted of PBMCs, taken after 12 months of ibrutinib treatment. These receptors all stem from a human donor with chronic lymphocytic leukemia.

The chain has TRBV5-4 and TRBJ1-2, with 7 bases matching TRBD1. Looked up from germline, CDR1 is SGHNT and CDR2 is YYREEE (reference sequence). This CDR3 has 16 residues. After removal of 4 bases from V and 5 bases from J, the junction contained 14 bases not matched to a gene. For the CDR3, the DNA is TGTGCCAGCAGCGGACAGGCGGACGTCCTTAGGTATGGCTACACCTTC. This gives the protein CASSGQADVLRYGYTF. Filled out from reference TRBV5-4 and TRBJ1-2, the complete variable domain reads ETGVTQSPTHLIKTRGQQVTLRCSSQSGHNTVSWYQQALGQGPQFIFQYYREEENGRGNFPPRFSGLQFPNYSSELNVNALELDDSALYLCASSGQADVLRYGYTFGSGTRLTVV.

CDR3 in DNA: TGTGCCAGCAGTTCAGGGGAAAAGCACTATGGCTACACCTTC. Protein: CASSSGEKHYGYTF. The chain carries TRBV28 and TRBJ1-2; weak D call: TRBD1 (6 bases). CDR1 is MDHEN and CDR2 is SYDVKM in the germline V gene. V was cut by 4 bases and J by 3 bases, with 12 bases left in between. The CDR3 is made up of 14 amino acids.

This chain links TRBV27 with TRBJ1-3; D ambiguous. The CDR3 covers 15 residues. V lost 3 bases to trimming and J lost 5 bases, with 14 bases between them. The germline CDR1 and CDR2 sequences are MNHEY and SMNVEV (reference sequence). As DNA, the CDR3 is TGTGCCAGCAGTTTCGAGGGATCCGGTCGAAACACCATATATTTT. It is translated as CASSFEGSGRNTIYF.

The J gene is TRBJ2-3, the V gene TRBV9; TRBD2 agrees at 12 bases. CDR1 is SGDLS, CDR2 YYNGEE, per germline. The V gene end was trimmed by 7 bases and the J gene end by 2 bases; junction bases not matched to a gene: 5. The CDR3 sequence is 15 residues long. CDR3 sequence reads: CASGRLAGATDTQYF. In DNA, the CDR3 is TGTGCCAGCGGCCGACTAGCGGGGGCCACAGATACGCAGTATTTT.

V and J are TRBV27 and TRBJ1-5, with 10 bases matching TRBD1. Germline V lookup: CDR1 MNHEY, CDR2 SMNVEV (reference sequence). With V trimmed by 5 bases and J by 7 bases, 8 bases remained unmatched. This CDR3 has 15 residues. The CDR3 is CASSPGTGVFQPQHF. In DNA form, the CDR3 reads TGTGCCAGCAGTCCCGGGACAGGGGTTTTCCAGCCCCAGCATTTT.

The chain couples TRBV19 to TRBJ2-2, with D possibly TRBD1 on 6 matching bases. V was shortened by 1 base and J by 1 base, with 7 bases between the two germline ends. The CDR3 contains 15 residues. From germline, CDR1 is LNHDA and CDR2 SQIVND (reference sequence). The CDR3 loop reads CASSIADRNTGELFF. For the CDR3, the DNA is TGTGCCAGTAGTATAGCGGACAGGAACACCGGGGAGCTGTTTTTT. The full variable domain, completed using reference TRBV19 and TRBJ2-2, is DGGITQSPKYLFRKEGQNVTLSCEQNLNHDAMYWYRQDPGQGLRLIYYSQIVNDFQKGDIAEGYSVSREKKESFPLTVTSAQKNPTAFYLCASSIADRNTGELFFGEGSRLTVL.

The gene calls are TRBV30 and TRBJ1-2, with D perhaps matching TRBD1 (5 bases). Deletions cut 0 bases from V and 2 bases from J, with 10 bases between. CDR3 size: 14 residues. Germline V gene lookup returns CDR1 GTSNPN and CDR2 SVGIG (reference sequence). The CDR3 reads CAWSVLPGNYGYTF. The DNA of the CDR3 is TGTGCCTGGAGTGTACTTCCAGGGAACTATGGCTACACCTTC.

This chain connects TRBV18 to TRBJ2-7; 8 positions match TRBD1. V dropped 0 bases and J dropped 2; count of bases not matched to a gene: 18. This CDR3 is built from 20 residues. Germline values: CDR1 KGHSH, CDR2 LQKENI. The chain's CDR3 is CASSPPIRGVTGGMTYEQYF. Written as DNA, the CDR3 is TGTGCCAGCTCACCACCCATCCGGGGCGTTACAGGGGGGATGACCTACGAGCAGTACTTC.

This chain joins TRBV4-3 and TRBJ2-7; D possibly matches TRBD1 or TRBD2 (7 bases each). The V end lost 1 base, the J end lost 4 bases, and 14 bases lay between the germline ends. Germline V gives CDR1 LGHNA, CDR2 YSLEER. CDR3 length equals 15 residues. The CDR3 loop is CASSQGPGGAYEQYF. CDR3 nucleotide sequence: TGCGCCAGCAGCCAAGGGCCAGGGGGGGCGTACGAGCAGTACTTC.

This chain connects TRBV27 to TRBJ1-1; D is possibly TRBD1 (5 bases). CDR1 and CDR2 from the germline V gene are MNHEY and SMNVEV (reference sequence). Trimming took off 1 base at V and 3 bases at J, with 6 bases between the two ends. The CDR3 runs to 13 residues. The DNA of the CDR3 is TGTGCCAGCAGTTTATGGGGGGACACTGAAGCTTTCTTT. This codes for CASSLWGDTEAFF.

The V and J genes are TRBV29-1 and TRBJ2-7, with D unclear. The CDR3 is made up of 12 amino acids. V was cut by 5 bases and J by 6 bases, with 14 bases left in between. Germline V gene lookup returns CDR1 SQVTM and CDR2 ANQGSEA. The CDR3 coding sequence is TGCAGCGTTTTGCGGACCGAGTCCGAGCAGTACTTC. Translating gives CSVLRTESEQYF.

The table lists this clone with a few counts. Written as DNA, the CDR3 is TGTGCCAGCGGCCGGGACAGGGCTGAAGCTTTCTTT. It is translated as CASGRDRAEAFF. The gene calls are TRBV5-6 and TRBJ1-1; 9 bases are shared with TRBD1. CDR1 and CDR2 from the germline V gene are SGHDT and YYEEEE. This CDR3 has 12 residues. V gave up 7 bases and J gave up 6 bases; unmatched junction bases: 4. Together with reference TRBV5-6 and TRBJ1-1, the CDR3 gives the full variable domain: DAGVTQSPTHLIKTRGQQVTLRCSPKSGHDTVSWYQQALGQGPQFIFQYYEEEERQRGNFPDRFSGHQFPNYSSELNVNALLLGDSALYLCASGRDRAEAFFGQGTRLTVV.

There are a few counts of this clone. The DNA for the CDR3 is TGTGCCATCAAGCCAGTCTCTGGAAACACCATATATTTT. Residues: CAIKPVSGNTIYF. V gene TRBV10-3 combines with J gene TRBJ1-3; no firm D call. CDR1 and CDR2 from the germline V gene are ENHRY and SYGVKD. The CDR3 covers 13 residues. V was shortened by 7 bases and J by 0 bases, with 7 bases between the two germline ends.

The V gene is TRBV7-2, the J gene TRBJ1-5; tentatively, D is TRBD1 (6 bases). CDR3 length: 14 residues. CDR1 SGHTA and CDR2 FQGNSA come from the germline V gene. V was shortened by 5 bases and J by 11 bases, with 19 bases between the two germline ends. CDR3 DNA: TGTGCCAGCAGCCCCGGACAGTCATATGTGGCCCAGCATTTT. It codes for CASSPGQSYVAQHF.

The V call is TRBV5-1, the J call TRBJ2-7, with 10 bases lining up with TRBD1. The CDR3 is made up of 15 amino acids. J was trimmed by 3 bases and V by 0 bases; bases with no gene match: 3. Germline V gene data show CDR1 as SGHRS and CDR2 as YFSETQ. CDR3 sequence reads: CASSLGTGGIYEQYF. The CDR3 DNA is TGCGCCAGCAGCTTGGGGACAGGGGGAATCTACGAGCAGTACTTC.

The chain uses TRBV19 and TRBJ2-5; weak D call: TRBD2 (7 bases). Looked up from germline, CDR1 is LNHDA and CDR2 is SQIVND (reference sequence). The CDR3 contains 15 residues. V lost 2 bases, J lost 5 bases, and 15 bases lay in between. The CDR3 nucleotides read TGTGCCAGTAGTATACAACGGGGGGCCGGGGAGACCCAGTACTTC. Its protein is CASSIQRGAGETQYF.

This clone was found a few times. The gene calls are TRBV5-4 and TRBJ1-3, with TRBD1 as a possible D gene (6 bases). This CDR3 spans 14 amino acids. CDR1 and CDR2 (germline): SGHNT, YYREEE (reference sequence). Trimming removed 7 bases from V and 1 base from J, with 12 bases in between. CDR3 amino acids: CASHKGGSGNTIYF. The CDR3 region has the DNA TGTGCCAGCCACAAAGGGGGATCTGGAAACACCATATATTTT.

The chain uses TRBV27 and TRBJ2-1; 7 bases align to TRBD2. J lost 0 bases, V lost 6 bases, and 11 bases had no gene match. Germline CDR1 is MNHEY and CDR2 is SMNVEV (reference sequence). The CDR3 length is 17 residues. Here the CDR3 reads CASSTGSLADSYNEQFF. DNA for the CDR3: TGTGCCAGCAGCACCGGATCGCTAGCGGACTCCTACAATGAGCAGTTCTTC.

The J gene is TRBJ2-7, the V gene TRBV27, with D perhaps TRBD1 or TRBD2 (5 bases each). The CDR3 runs to 13 residues. Trimming pared 6 bases from V and 2 bases from J, leaving 11 bases between. Per germline, CDR1 MNHEY and CDR2 SMNVEV (reference sequence). The CDR3 loop reads CASRGTYTYEQYF. In DNA, the CDR3 is TGTGCCAGCAGGGGGACGTATACCTACGAGCAGTACTTC.

The chain combines TRBV5-4 with TRBJ1-5, with D maybe TRBD1 (6 bases). The V and J ends lost 2 bases and 6 bases respectively, with 9 bases between them. Germline V gives CDR1 SGHNT, CDR2 YYREEE (reference sequence). CDR3 length: 13 residues. CDR3 sequence reads: CASSFEGGQPQHF. The CDR3 coding sequence is TGTGCCAGCAGCTTCGAAGGGGGTCAGCCCCAGCATTTT.